The sequence of this T cell receptor (beta chain) was determined in a study of low-dose radiotherapy and immunotherapy resistance in tumors. Trimming cost V 5 bases and J 2 bases; bases outside gene matches: 6. Germline lookup yields CDR1 SGHAT and CDR2 FQNNGV. The CDR3 length is 14 residues. TRAV and TRBV primers primed cDNA for both TCRalpha and TCRbeta. Both a constant-region primer and a V-primer adapter served to amplify TCRs across roughly 20 PCR cycles. In TCRdb, the reads were re-called with MiXCR into one record per CDR3 protein. The sample carries under 70,000 distinct CDR3 sequences, about 23% recorded once. Specified time point: after trial treatment. Specified treatment: LDRT plus nivolumab, ipilimumab, low-dose cyclophosphamide and aspirin (RACIN trial). Advanced solid tumors without tumor-infiltrating lymphocytes were required for inclusion.

This TCR was sampled from a male donor with prostate cancer. The chain recombines TRBV11-2 with TRBJ2-7, with 7 bases lining up with TRBD2. Sequencing used PBMCs, obtained after low-dose radiotherapy plus immunotherapy. As DNA, the CDR3 is TGTGCCAGCAGCCGAACTAGCGCACCCTACGAGCAGTACTTC. It encodes CASSRTSAPYEQYF.